These 14 T cell receptor beta chains came from one sample sequenced in a study of T-cell memory formation after mild COVID-19. TCRdb reanalysed the 5' RACE reads using MiXCR and keeps one entry per CDR3 protein. Among tens of thousands of distinct CDR3 sequences listed, roughly 9.9% were seen once. Sample: PBMCs or a T cell subset sorted from them (not recorded which). These receptors came from a man between 18 and 29 years old who had mild COVID-19 (a few samples of this study predate the infection). Cell type and time point are not known.

There are many counts of this clonotype. The rearrangement links TRBV5-1 to TRBJ2-3; D remains ambiguous. This CDR3 has 13 residues. The germline V gene has CDR1 SGHRS and CDR2 YFSETQ. The ends were cut back, 0 bases at V and 4 bases at J, with 6 bases in the middle. The CDR3 DNA follows: TGCGCCAGCAGCTTGGGAGAGGCAGATACGCAGTATTTT. It translates to CASSLGEADTQYF.

In this sample, this clonotype turned up many times. The chain combines TRBV10-2 with TRBJ2-3; D is unclear. Trimming removed 7 bases at V and 0 bases at J, with 8 bases between. CDR3 length equals 13 residues. Looked up from germline, CDR1 is WSHSY and CDR2 is SAAADI. DNA for the CDR3: TGCGCCAGCATCGCTGCTAGCACAGATACGCAGTATTTT. It is translated as CASIAASTDTQYF.

This chain connects TRBV7-2 to TRBJ2-1, with a possible D match to TRBD1 (6 bases). Trimming cost V 5 bases and J 4 bases, with 21 bases left between them. The CDR3 runs 17 residues. Germline CDR1 is SGHTA and CDR2 is FQGNSA. Here the CDR3 DNA reads TGTGCCAGCAGCCCCCGGGGCCGGGACAAAGAATACAATGAGCAGTTCTTC. Translation: CASSPRGRDKEYNEQFF.

This clonotype has only a few counts. Sequence at one end of the junction differs from germline and may be a read error. V usage is TRBV2 and J usage is TRBJ1-2; no definite D call. The CDR3 totals 14 residues. Germline V gene sequence: CDR1 SNHLY, CDR2 FYNNEI. DNA of the CDR3: TGTGCCAGCAGCGAAGACACCCGCTCCTATGGCTACACCTTC. It specifies CASSEDTRSYGYTF.

This clonotype was observed a handful of times. The V and J genes are TRBV3-1 and TRBJ2-1; D not resolved. This CDR3 has 14 amino acids. V was cut by 0 bases and J by 7 bases, with 10 bases left in between. Germline loops: CDR1 LGHDT, CDR2 YNNKEL (reference sequence). This CDR3 reads CASSQDRVSNEQFF. Here the CDR3 DNA reads TGTGCCAGCAGCCAAGATCGGGTCAGTAATGAGCAGTTCTTC.

This clonotype occurred a few times. The gene calls are TRBV6-6 and TRBJ1-2; 10 positions match TRBD1. V gave up 7 bases and J gave up 6 bases; unmatched junction bases: 8. The CDR3 spans 14 residues. The germline gives CDR1 MNHNY, CDR2 SVGAGI (reference sequence). The CDR3 loop is CASTIPGQGNGYTF. CDR3 in DNA: TGTGCCAGCACGATACCGGGACAGGGGAATGGCTACACCTTC.

V and J are TRBV4-1 and TRBJ2-7, with TRBD1 matching 9 bases. This CDR3 has 15 amino acids. Germline CDR1 reads MGHRA; CDR2 reads YSYEKL. Trimming at V came to 4 bases and at J to 3 bases, leaving 7 bases not matched to a gene. As DNA, the CDR3 is TGCGCCAGCAGCCCCACGGGACAGGGTGACTACGAGCAGTACTTC. Amino acids: CASSPTGQGDYEQYF.

This clonotype was picked up many times. The V and J genes are TRBV20-1 and TRBJ2-7; a weak D match, TRBD2 (6 bases). Trimming cost V 3 bases and J 0 bases, with 15 bases left between them. Germline V gives CDR1 DFQATT, CDR2 SNEGSKA (reference sequence). CDR3 length equals 15 residues. In DNA form, the CDR3 reads TGCAGTGCTAGCCCCGGGACTGCTAGCTCCTACGAGCAGTACGTC. Translating it yields CSASPGTASSYEQYV.

This clonotype was picked up a small number of times. An end of the junction differs from the germline gene, which may be a read error. V usage is TRBV7-2 and J usage is TRBJ2-5, with D tentatively TRBD1 (6 bases). The CDR3 extends over 13 amino acids. Looked up from germline, CDR1 is SGHTA and CDR2 is FQGNSA. The CDR3 reads CASNLSGEETQYF. CDR3 DNA sequence: TGTGCCAGCAACTTATCAGGGGAGGAGACCCAGTACTTC.

At least ten counts were recorded for this clonotype. This chain uses TRBV27 with TRBJ2-7; unclear D gene. CDR1 is MNHEY, CDR2 SMNVEV, per germline (reference sequence). V lost 6 bases and J lost 1, with 10 bases in between. The CDR3 is 13 amino acids. DNA for the CDR3: TGTGCCAGCAGCCATGGGCCGTCCTACGAGCAGTACTTC. This sequence encodes CASSHGPSYEQYF.

This clonotype was counted ten times or more. The J gene is TRBJ2-5, the V gene TRBV5-1; D gene ambiguous. Germline V gene sequence: CDR1 SGHRS, CDR2 YFSETQ. Trimming cost V 0 bases and J 2 bases, with 14 bases left between them. The CDR3 contains 16 residues. For the CDR3, the DNA is TGCGCCAGCAGCTTGGGCTGGCAGACAATTCAAGAGACCCAGTACTTC. It specifies CASSLGWQTIQETQYF.

This clonotype came up many times. V is TRBV7-9 and J is TRBJ2-6; D not certain. This CDR3 is built from 14 residues. Germline values: CDR1 SEHNR, CDR2 FQNEAQ (reference sequence). V lost 11 bases to trimming and J lost 0 bases, with 11 bases between them. The CDR3 reads CAAQLLSGANVLTF. In nucleotides, the CDR3 is TGTGCCGCACAGCTTCTCTCTGGGGCCAACGTCCTGACTTTC. Together with reference TRBV7-9 and TRBJ2-6, the CDR3 gives the full variable domain: DTGVSQNPRHKITKRGQNVTFRCDPISEHNRLYWYRQTLGQGPEFLTYFQNEAQLEKSRLLSDRFSAERPKGSFSTLEIQRTEQGDSAMYLCAAQLLSGANVLTFGAGSRLTVL.

This sequence joins TRBV2 and TRBJ1-2; the D is unclear. CDR1 SNHLY and CDR2 FYNNEI come from the germline V gene. The V and J ends lost 1 base and 4 bases respectively, with 1 base between them. The length of the CDR3 is 11 residues. As DNA, the CDR3 is TGTGCCAGCAGTGAAGTCTATGGCTACACCTTC. Translated: CASSEVYGYTF.

This clonotype showed up many times. The chain carries TRBV4-2 and TRBJ2-3, with 8 bases identical to TRBD2. The CDR3 extends over 14 amino acids. Germline V lookup: CDR1 LGHNA, CDR2 YNFKEQ. The V and J ends lost 4 bases and 4 bases, in that order; junction bases with no gene match: 4. The CDR3 here is CASSLGLAADTQYF. The CDR3 DNA sequence: TGTGCCAGCAGCCTCGGACTAGCAGCAGATACGCAGTATTTT.